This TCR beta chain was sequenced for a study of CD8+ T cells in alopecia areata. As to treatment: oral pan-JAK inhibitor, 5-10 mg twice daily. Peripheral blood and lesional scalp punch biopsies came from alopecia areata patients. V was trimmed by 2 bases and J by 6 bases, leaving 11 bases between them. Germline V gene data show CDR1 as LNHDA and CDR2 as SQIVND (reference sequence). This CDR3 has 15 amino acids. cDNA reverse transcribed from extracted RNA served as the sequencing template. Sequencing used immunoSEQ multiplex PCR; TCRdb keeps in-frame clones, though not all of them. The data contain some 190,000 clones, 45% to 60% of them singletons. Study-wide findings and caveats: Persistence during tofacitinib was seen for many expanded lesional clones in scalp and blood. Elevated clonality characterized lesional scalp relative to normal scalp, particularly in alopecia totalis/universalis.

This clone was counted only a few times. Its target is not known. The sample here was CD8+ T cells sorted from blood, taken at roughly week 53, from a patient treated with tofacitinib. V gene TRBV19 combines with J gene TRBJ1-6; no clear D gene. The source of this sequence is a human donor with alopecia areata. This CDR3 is CASSINLILNSPLHF. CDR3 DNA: TGTGCCAGTAGTATAAACTTAATACTTAATTCACCCCTCCACTTT.